Following are 2 T cell receptor beta chains from one sample sequenced in a study of cytomegalovirus exposure and HLA in healthy donors listed by TCRdb under 2017. Library prep was done by the immunoSEQ multiplex PCR assay. Not all clones reach the TCRdb copy of this immuneACCESS table, which keeps in-frame sequences only. Checked studies attribute under half of the gap to unresolved V genes and leave the rest unexplained. The sample data list hundreds of thousands of clones, and roughly 87% of these were observed just once. Jointly, the top ten make up about 12% of the sample. Sequencing input: PBMCs. The receptors were gathered from a man between 18 and 29 years old in good health and CMV-seropositive.

The rearrangement uses TRBV4-2 and TRBJ2-5, with TRBD2 matching 8 bases. V lost 0 bases and J lost 2; bases outside the gene matches: 2. The CDR3 consists of 15 residues. Germline V CDR1 and CDR2: LGHNA, YNFKEQ. CDR3 nucleotide sequence: TGTGCCAGCAGCCAAGATCCGGGGGGGCAAGAGACCCAGTACTTC. Translated, it gives CASSQDPGGQETQYF.

This clone showed up just a few times. The rearrangement joins TRBV27 to TRBJ1-2; D is possibly TRBD1 (5 bases). This CDR3 comprises 11 residues. Germline V gene sequence: CDR1 MNHEY, CDR2 SMNVEV (reference sequence). The CDR3 DNA sequence: TGTACCCCTCTGGGGGACTATGGCTACACCTTC. Protein sequence: CTPLGDYGYTF.